This record covers a single T cell receptor (beta chain). The antigen is undetermined. The data were taken from a study of monozygotic twins with inflammatory bowel disease. Findings and limits, study-wide: Immunosuppressive treatment differences may have increased patient repertoire variability. No distinction between different T cell subtypes was possible. With inverse Simpson as the measure, TCRbeta diversity was lower in IBD patients than in healthy co-twins.

CDR3 length: 18 residues. Germline V gives CDR1 SGHDT, CDR2 YYEEEE. TCRdb re-analyzed the 5' RACE reads; it lists each CDR3 protein once, without DNA. In total, the table holds around 400,000 distinct CDR3 sequences. The receptor's source is a human donor with ulcerative colitis or Crohn's disease, or a healthy co-twin of an affected twin (not recorded which). The sequencing input was blood. The V gene is TRBV5-6, the J gene TRBJ2-7; TCRdb's D call of TRBD1 is untestable without DNA. CDR3 region: CASSRIGQFWDRGDEQYF.